One and the same sample provided the 18 T cell receptor beta chains below, sequenced in a study of cytomegalovirus exposure and HLA in healthy donors. The PCR had 60 Vbeta and 13 Jbeta primers. Repertoires were generated with immunoSEQ multiplex PCR, while TCRdb's copy carries only in-frame clones and drops some. The repertoire includes around 100,000 clones, over 60% of them detected once, and roughly 4.9% sits in the top ten. The sample was PBMCs. The receptor set was obtained from a female donor in good health and CMV-seropositive.

The V gene is TRBV6-5, the J gene TRBJ2-7; 7 nucleotides line up with TRBD1. The length of the CDR3 is 13 residues. J gave up 6 bases and V 7 bases, and 9 bases lay outside the gene matches. Germline V CDR1 and CDR2: MNHEY, SVGAGI. The CDR3 protein is CASKGTAFFEQYF. The CDR3 region has the DNA TGTGCCAGCAAGGGGACAGCTTTTTTCGAGCAGTACTTC.

This clone was observed once. The chain recombines TRBV7-2 with TRBJ1-2, with 8 nucleotides matching TRBD1. The CDR3 is 16 residues long. V shed 3 bases and J 5 bases; nucleotides not matched to a gene: 11. CDR1 SGHTA and CDR2 FQGNSA come from the germline V gene. CDR3 DNA: TGTGCCAGCAGCTTCTATCAGACAGGGGAATGGTATGGCTACACCTTC. Its translation is CASSFYQTGEWYGYTF.

The chain couples TRBV4-1 to TRBJ2-1, with a possible D match to TRBD2 (5 bases). The V gene lost 0 bases and the J gene lost 9 bases, with 18 bases spanning the gap. CDR1 and CDR2 from the germline V gene are MGHRA and YSYEKL. This CDR3 has 16 residues. The CDR3 protein is CASSQEAASRGSEQFF. The CDR3 DNA follows: TGCGCCAGCAGCCAAGAGGCAGCTAGCCGAGGCAGTGAGCAGTTCTTC.

The gene calls are TRBV18 and TRBJ1-5, with 8 bases fitting TRBD1. With V trimmed by 4 bases and J by 0 bases, 11 bases remained unmatched. The CDR3 is 18 residues long. From germline, CDR1 is KGHSH and CDR2 LQKENI. The CDR3 nucleotides are TGTGCCAGCTCACGGGACAGGTTGAGGGGAAATAGCAATCAGCCCCAGCATTTT. Amino acid sequence: CASSRDRLRGNSNQPQHF.

The J gene is TRBJ1-2, the V gene TRBV30, with D hard to call. The CDR3 has 13 residues. Trimming removed 2 bases at V and 0 bases at J, with 7 bases between. Germline V gives CDR1 GTSNPN, CDR2 SVGIG (reference sequence). In DNA form, the CDR3 reads TGTGCCTGGAGTCCCTTTCCTAACTATGGCTACACCTTC. It specifies CAWSPFPNYGYTF.

This sequence joins TRBV7-9 and TRBJ1-5, with D possibly being TRBD1 (6 bases). From germline, CDR1 is SEHNR and CDR2 FQNEAQ (reference sequence). This CDR3 is 15 amino acids long. V gave up 5 bases and J gave up 0 bases, with 11 bases separating them. The CDR3 nucleotides are TGTGCCAGCAGCAGTACAGGGTCTAGCAATCAGCCCCAGCATTTT. Its protein is CASSSTGSSNQPQHF.

A note on this clone: At one end, the junction sequence differs from germline, possibly due to a read error. The rearrangement links TRBV6-1 to TRBJ2-5; 7 nucleotides line up with TRBD2. The J call may be in error: the DNA end matches TRBJ2-7 better. Germline CDR1 and CDR2: MNHNS and SASEGT. The CDR3 spans 15 residues. CDR3 in DNA: TGCGCCAGCAGTGAGCGGGGTCAGGTCTCCTACGAGCAGTACTTC. It yields the protein CASSERGQVSYEQYF.

The chain has TRBV5-1 and TRBJ1-1, with D possibly TRBD1 on 5 matching bases. This CDR3 contains 13 residues. The V end lost 4 bases, the J end lost 7 bases, and 14 bases lay between the germline ends. Germline CDR1 and CDR2: SGHRS and YFSETQ. CDR3 sequence reads: CASSIDRWGEAFF. The CDR3, as DNA: TGCGCCAGCAGCATTGACAGATGGGGTGAAGCTTTCTTT.

The rearrangement links TRBV2 to TRBJ2-3; the D gene is possibly TRBD2 (6 bases). This CDR3 region has 13 residues. Trimming removed 8 bases at V and 0 bases at J, with 9 bases between. Germline lookup yields CDR1 SNHLY and CDR2 FYNNEI. CDR3 in amino acids: CASRGTSTDTQYF. CDR3 DNA: TGTGCCAGCCGAGGGACTAGCACAGATACGCAGTATTTT.

The chain couples TRBV4-1 to TRBJ2-1; 12 positions agree with TRBD2. Germline V gene data show CDR1 as MGHRA and CDR2 as YSYEKL. The CDR3 consists of 17 residues. Germline trimming cut 5 bases from V and 3 bases from J; bases unmatched to any gene: 8. For the CDR3, the DNA is TGCGCCAGCAGCTTACTAGCGGGGGGAACTATCTACAATGAGCAGTTCTTC. Amino acid sequence: CASSLLAGGTIYNEQFF.

V gene TRBV5-5 combines with J gene TRBJ2-3, with 10 bases aligning to TRBD2. Germline V lookup: CDR1 SGHKS, CDR2 YYEKEE (reference sequence). With 4 bases clipped from V and 3 bases from J, the junction kept 5 bases outside the gene matches. The CDR3 sequence is 15 residues long. The CDR3, as DNA: TGTGCCAGCAGCACGAGCGGGGGGGCGACAGATACGCAGTATTTT. Protein: CASSTSGGATDTQYF.

The chain carries TRBV30 and TRBJ2-5; TRBD2 agrees at 10 bases. Germline CDR1 GTSNPN, CDR2 SVGIG (reference sequence). With 3 bases clipped from V and 4 bases from J, the junction kept 5 bases outside the gene matches. The CDR3 totals 14 residues. The CDR3 DNA sequence: TGTGCCTGGAGCGCGGTAGCGGGGGGAGAGACCCAGTACTTC. This translates into CAWSAVAGGETQYF.

V is TRBV18 and J is TRBJ1-4; D gene uncertain. The CDR3 is made up of 15 amino acids. Germline values: CDR1 KGHSH, CDR2 LQKENI. Trimming left V 2 bases short and J 9 bases short, with 16 bases between. CDR3 protein: CASSPTQSRGKKLFF. CDR3 DNA: TGTGCCAGCTCACCAACCCAGTCACGGGGTAAAAAACTGTTTTTT.

The chain recombines TRBV11-1 with TRBJ1-2; D unresolved. Trimming stripped 8 bases from V and 9 bases from J, with 19 bases between. The CDR3 is made up of 13 amino acids. CDR1 and CDR2 (germline): SGHAT, FQDESV (reference sequence). The CDR3 spells CASSKPTMLSYTF. The CDR3 DNA follows: TGTGCCAGCTCAAAGCCCACCATGTTAAGCTACACCTTC.

The gene calls are TRBV6-4 and TRBJ1-2; perhaps TRBD1 as D (6 bases). The CDR3 covers 13 residues. Germline CDR1 and CDR2: MRHNA and SNTAGT. V was pared by 7 bases and J by 2 bases, with 11 bases between. The DNA for the CDR3 is TGTGCCAGCAAGCGGGGGCCGAACTATGGCTACACCTTC. This encodes CASKRGPNYGYTF.

The chain has TRBV2 and TRBJ2-5; 10 positions match TRBD1. The germline V gene has CDR1 SNHLY and CDR2 FYNNEI. With V trimmed by 6 bases and J by 4 bases, 5 bases remained unmatched. The CDR3 loop spans 14 amino acids. CDR3 nucleotide sequence: TGTGCCAGCAGCCGGGACAGGGGATCAGAGACCCAGTACTTC. Translation gives CASSRDRGSETQYF.

J is TRBJ2-1 and V is TRBV15, with TRBD2 identical over 11 bases. The CDR3 has 15 amino acids. The V gene's germline CDR1 is LNHNV and CDR2 YYDKDF (reference sequence). V lost 0 bases to trimming and J lost 6 bases; unmatched junction nucleotides: 1. The CDR3 protein is CATSRDLAGGNEQFF. The CDR3 region has the DNA TGTGCCACCAGCAGAGATCTAGCGGGAGGCAATGAGCAGTTCTTC.

V and J are TRBV27 and TRBJ2-6; D not certain. From germline, CDR1 is MNHEY and CDR2 SMNVEV (reference sequence). The CDR3 length is 13 residues. Trimming stripped 8 bases from V and 4 bases from J, with 9 bases between. The DNA of the CDR3 is TGTGCCAGCGGGCATCCCGGGGCCAACGTCCTGACTTTC. Residues: CASGHPGANVLTF.